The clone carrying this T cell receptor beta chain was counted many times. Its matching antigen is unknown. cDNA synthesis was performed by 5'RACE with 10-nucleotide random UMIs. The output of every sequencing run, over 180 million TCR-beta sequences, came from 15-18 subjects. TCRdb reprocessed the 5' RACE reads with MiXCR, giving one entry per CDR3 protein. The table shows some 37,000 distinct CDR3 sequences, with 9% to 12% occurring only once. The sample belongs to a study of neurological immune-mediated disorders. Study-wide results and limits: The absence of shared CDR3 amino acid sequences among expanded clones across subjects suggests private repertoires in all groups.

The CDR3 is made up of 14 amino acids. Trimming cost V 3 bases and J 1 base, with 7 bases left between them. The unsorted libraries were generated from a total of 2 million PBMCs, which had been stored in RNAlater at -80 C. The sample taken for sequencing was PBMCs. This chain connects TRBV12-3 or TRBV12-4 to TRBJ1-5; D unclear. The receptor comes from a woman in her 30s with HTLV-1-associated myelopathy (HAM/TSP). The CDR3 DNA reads TGTGCCAGCAGTTTCAGGTACAGCAATCAGCCCCAGCATTTT. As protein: CASSFRYSNQPQHF.